The 25 T cell receptor beta chains in this list originate from one sample, sequenced in a study of blood T cell repertoires in COVID-19. Clones were sequenced by immunoSEQ multiplex PCR, and TCRdb holds only the in-frame ones, with some missing. The sample lists over 90,000 clones, around four fifths occurring once. Sequencing was performed on peripheral blood. These TCRs come from a human donor in a cohort sampled during active COVID-19.

This clone was detected once. The chain is built from TRBV28 and TRBJ1-4, with D tentatively TRBD1 (5 bases). The V gene lost 6 bases and the J gene lost 7 bases, with 18 bases spanning the gap. This CDR3 has 15 amino acids. The germline V gene has CDR1 MDHEN and CDR2 SYDVKM. The CDR3 nucleotides read TGTGCCAGCAGCCGGGGAGGGGCGTGGGGTGAAAAACTGTTTTTT. Its protein is CASSRGGAWGEKLFF.

V and J are TRBV21-1 and TRBJ2-7; TRBD1 is taken as the D call from the table, unchecked against the DNA. TRBV21-1 is flagged as a pseudogene. CDR3 length equals 16 residues. CDR3 protein: CASRTTGDRNSYEQYF. The CDR3 nucleotides read TGTGCCAGCAGAACAACTGGGGACAGAAACTCCTACGAGCAGTACTTC.

This clone has a single count. This chain connects TRBV7-9 to TRBJ1-4; TRBD1 might be the D (6 bases). This CDR3 contains 15 residues. Germline V lookup: CDR1 SEHNR, CDR2 FQNEAQ (reference sequence). Trimming shortened V by 5 bases and J by 7 bases, and 17 bases separated the two germline ends. For the CDR3, the DNA is TGTGCCAGCAGCCAAAGACAGGCACTCGGTGAAAAACTGTTTTTT. Translating gives CASSQRQALGEKLFF.

V gene TRBV4-3 combines with J gene TRBJ1-2; 8 bases align to TRBD1. CDR3 length: 16 residues. Germline loops: CDR1 LGHNA, CDR2 YSLEER. With V trimmed by 1 base and J by 3 bases, 7 bases remained unmatched. CDR3: CASSQGTGTTYYGYTF. CDR3 DNA sequence: TGCGCCAGCAGCCAAGGGACAGGGACAACCTACTATGGCTACACCTTC.

This rearrangement joins TRBV3-1 (or the pseudogene TRBV3-2) to TRBJ1-2; 8 bases match TRBD1. Unmatched junction bases numbered 11, after V lost 3 bases and J lost 5 bases. Germline V CDR1 and CDR2: LGHDT, YNNKEL (reference sequence). The CDR3 loop spans 16 amino acids. CDR3 residues: CASSQSPTGGSYGYTF. In DNA, the CDR3 is TGTGCCAGCAGCCAGTCACCCACAGGGGGTTCGTATGGCTACACCTTC.

The V and J genes are TRBV7-9 and TRBJ1-3, with 9 bases aligning to TRBD1. This CDR3 is 15 amino acids long. Trimming cost V 4 bases and J 9 bases; bases outside gene matches: 10. The germline V gene encodes CDR1 SEHNR and CDR2 FQNEAQ (reference sequence). As DNA, the CDR3 is TGTGCCAGCAGCTCGGGACAGGGCGAATTCGGCACCATATATTTT. Protein product: CASSSGQGEFGTIYF.

V is TRBV18 and J is TRBJ1-5, with 8 positions matching TRBD1. CDR1 and CDR2 from the germline V gene are KGHSH and LQKENI. The CDR3 is 13 residues long. The V segment lost 8 bases and the J segment 5 bases; nucleotides outside the gene matches: 5. In DNA, the CDR3 is TGTGCCAGCGCCGGACAGGGCGATCAGCCCCAGCATTTT. Amino acid sequence: CASAGQGDQPQHF.

This rearrangement joins TRBV3-1 (or the pseudogene TRBV3-2) to TRBJ2-2, with D perhaps matching TRBD1 (5 bases). Germline V gene data show CDR1 as LGHDT and CDR2 as YNNKEL (reference sequence). CDR3 length equals 12 residues. V was trimmed by 4 bases and J by 8 bases, leaving 8 bases between them. DNA of the CDR3: TGTGCCAGCAGCCCCAGGACAGGGGAGCTGTTTTTT. Translated, it gives CASSPRTGELFF.

The chain joins TRBV7-3 to TRBJ2-1; 9 positions match TRBD1. After removal of 2 bases from V and 8 bases from J, the junction contained 7 bases not matched to a gene. Germline CDR1 and CDR2: SGHTA and FQGTGA. The CDR3 is 15 residues long. The CDR3 bases are TGTGCCAGCAGCTTATGGAGGGGACAGGGATATGAGCAGTTCTTC. The encoded protein is CASSLWRGQGYEQFF.

The chain has TRBV7-8 and TRBJ2-7, with 9 bases matching TRBD1. The CDR3 is 17 residues long. V shed 1 base and J 5 bases; nucleotides not matched to a gene: 12. Germline assignment: CDR1 SGHVS and CDR2 FQNEAQ. The CDR3 region has the DNA TGTGCCAGCAGCTTAGAGCCCCCGGGACAGGGTACCCACGAGCAGTACTTC. Amino acid sequence: CASSLEPPGQGTHEQYF.

The CDR3 region is CASSVPQGYGYTF. In DNA, the CDR3 is TGCGCCAGCAGCGTTCCCCAGGGCTATGGCTACACCTTC. The chain couples TRBV5-1 to TRBJ1-2; D perhaps matches TRBD1 (5 bases). CDR3 length: 13 amino acids. Germline V lookup: CDR1 SGHRS, CDR2 YFSETQ. V was pared by 4 bases and J by 4 bases, with 11 bases between.

This sequence joins TRBV11-2 and TRBJ1-2; TRBD1 agrees at 10 bases. The length of the CDR3 is 18 residues. Germline-derived CDR1 and CDR2 are SGHAT and FQNNGV. V gave up 2 bases and J gave up 2 bases; unmatched junction bases: 11. This CDR3 is CASSLNRDRGPGNYGYTF. The CDR3 nucleotides are TGTGCCAGCAGCTTAAACCGGGACAGGGGTCCGGGCAACTATGGCTACACCTTC.

In this sample, this clone turned up many times. The genes are TRBV28 and TRBJ1-2; weak D call: TRBD1 (6 bases). CDR3 length: 15 amino acids. Trimming pared 4 bases from V and 5 bases from J, leaving 17 bases between. The germline V gene encodes CDR1 MDHEN and CDR2 SYDVKM. The CDR3 DNA sequence: TGTGCCAGCAGTTCAAGTGGGGGGGCGAGTTATGGCTACACCTTC. It translates to CASSSSGGASYGYTF.

This clone was counted a single time. The chain joins TRBV27 to TRBJ1-5; perhaps TRBD1 as D (5 bases). The CDR3 has 16 residues. Deletions cut 4 bases from V and 7 bases from J, with 20 bases between. Germline V lookup: CDR1 MNHEY, CDR2 SMNVEV (reference sequence). The CDR3 DNA follows: TGTGCCAGCAGTTCCGGAGGGGAGGGTTCGAGGCAGCCCCAGCATTTT. Its protein product is CASSSGGEGSRQPQHF.

The sample holds one count of this clone. This chain links TRBV7-9 with TRBJ2-2; maybe TRBD1 (6 bases). This CDR3 has 16 residues. Trimming stripped 5 bases from V and 0 bases from J, with 13 bases between. Looked up from germline, CDR1 is SEHNR and CDR2 is FQNEAQ (reference sequence). CDR3 loop: CASSPTGLSNTGELFF. The CDR3 DNA reads TGTGCCAGCAGCCCAACAGGGCTATCGAACACCGGGGAGCTGTTTTTT.

This clone occurred once. V is TRBV24-1 and J is TRBJ2-1, with 7 bases fitting TRBD1. The V gene's germline CDR1 is KGHDR and CDR2 SFDVKD. Trimming removed 3 bases from V and 2 bases from J; junction bases left unmatched: 9. The CDR3 is 17 amino acids. The CDR3: CATSDPYNRGPYNEQFF. The CDR3 DNA sequence: TGTGCCACCAGTGATCCTTATAACAGGGGTCCCTACAATGAGCAGTTCTTC.

The rearrangement joins TRBV6-5 to TRBJ2-7; D gene unclear. Germline CDR1 is MNHEY and CDR2 is SVGAGI. The CDR3 contains 14 residues. Trimming shortened V by 5 bases and J by 2 bases, and 13 bases separated the two germline ends. The CDR3: CASSPIGRPYEQYF. CDR3 nucleotides: TGTGCCAGCAGTCCCATAGGCAGGCCCTACGAGCAGTACTTC.

The J gene is TRBJ2-7, the V gene TRBV3-1 (or the pseudogene TRBV3-2), with D perhaps TRBD1 (5 bases). This CDR3 spans 13 amino acids. V was clipped by 5 bases and J by 2 bases, with 10 bases between them. Germline values: CDR1 LGHDT, CDR2 YNNKEL (reference sequence). CDR3 nucleotides: TGTGCCAGCAGCTTCACAGGTACCTACGAGCAGTACTTC. This sequence encodes CASSFTGTYEQYF.

This rearrangement joins TRBV7-2 to TRBJ2-5, with 9 bases lining up with TRBD2. Unmatched junction bases numbered 14, after V lost 5 bases and J lost 4 bases. Germline CDR1 and CDR2: SGHTA and FQGNSA. The length of the CDR3 is 17 residues. The CDR3 sequence: CASSPFPRGGAGETQYF. CDR3 in DNA: TGTGCCAGCAGCCCCTTCCCCCGCGGGGGGGCAGGAGAGACCCAGTACTTC. The full variable domain, completed using reference TRBV7-2 and TRBJ2-5, is GAGVSQSPSNKVTEKGKDVELRCDPISGHTALYWYRQSLGQGLEFLIYFQGNSAPDKSGLPSDRFSAERTGGSVSTLTIQRTQQEDSAVYLCASSPFPRGGAGETQYFGPGTRLLVL.

V is TRBV3-1 (or the pseudogene TRBV3-2) and J is TRBJ1-2; no clear D. The germline CDR1 and CDR2 sequences are LGHDT and YNNKEL (reference sequence). The germline V and J ends were trimmed by 5 bases and 5 bases, with 12 bases remaining between them. The CDR3 totals 13 residues. The CDR3 DNA follows: TGTGCCAGCAGCGATACACTAATTTATGGCTACACCTTC. It is translated as CASSDTLIYGYTF.

This chain connects TRBV21-1 to TRBJ2-4; the table's D gene call, TRBD1, was not cross checked with the DNA. TRBV21-1 is a pseudogene. The CDR3 loop spans 16 amino acids. This CDR3 is CASTTRQPLAKNIQYF. CDR3 sequence (DNA): TGTGCCAGCACCACTCGACAGCCGCTAGCCAAAAACATTCAGTACTTC.

The CDR3 region has the DNA TGTGCCAGCAGCATTACAGGGGGCTTTAGCAATCAGCCCCAGCATTTT. Residues: CASSITGGFSNQPQHF. The V gene is TRBV28, the J gene TRBJ1-5; 9 bases are shared with TRBD1. With 6 bases clipped from V and 0 bases from J, the junction kept 6 bases outside the gene matches. From germline, CDR1 is MDHEN and CDR2 SYDVKM. This CDR3 is 16 amino acids long.

The gene calls are TRBV18 and TRBJ1-1; the D is unclear. V was cut by 3 bases and J by 1 base, with 12 bases left in between. The CDR3 is 15 amino acids. Germline loops: CDR1 KGHSH, CDR2 LQKENI. This chain's CDR3 is CASSPSQARNTEAFF. CDR3 bases: TGTGCCAGCTCACCCTCGCAGGCACGGAACACTGAAGCTTTCTTT.

The V and J genes are TRBV28 and TRBJ2-3; 10 nucleotides match TRBD1. The CDR3 covers 16 residues. Germline assignment: CDR1 MDHEN and CDR2 SYDVKM. V shed 6 bases, J shed 2 bases, and the junction held 8 bases outside the gene matches. The CDR3 nucleotides are TGTGCCAGCAGCCCACCGGGACAGGGGTTCACAGATACGCAGTATTTT. Protein sequence: CASSPPGQGFTDTQYF.

The sample holds one count of this clone. This rearrangement joins TRBV5-6 to TRBJ2-1; 9 bases line up with TRBD2. Trimming took 0 bases from V and 9 from J; bases not matched to a gene: 7. Germline values: CDR1 SGHDT, CDR2 YYEEEE. The CDR3 is 15 amino acids. In DNA, the CDR3 is TGTGCCAGCAGCTTGGGGGGCGGGGGGGCCACTGAGCAGTTCTTC. It translates to CASSLGGGGATEQFF.